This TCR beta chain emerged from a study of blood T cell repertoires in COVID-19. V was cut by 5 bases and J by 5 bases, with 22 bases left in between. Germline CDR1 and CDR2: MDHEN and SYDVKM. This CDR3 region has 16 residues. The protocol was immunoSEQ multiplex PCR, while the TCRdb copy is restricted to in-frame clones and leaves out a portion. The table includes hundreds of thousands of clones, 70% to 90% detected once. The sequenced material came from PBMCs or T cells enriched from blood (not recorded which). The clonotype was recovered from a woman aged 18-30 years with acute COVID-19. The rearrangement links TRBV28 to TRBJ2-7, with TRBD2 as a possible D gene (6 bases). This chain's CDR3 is CASSTLGLPELHEQYF. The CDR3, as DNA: TGTGCCAGCAGTACCTTGGGACTCCCAGAACTCCACGAGCAGTACTTC.